The entry below gives a single TCR beta chain sequence along with its context. The PCR ran on 60 Vbeta and 13 Jbeta primers. Sequencing was performed with immunoSEQ multiplex PCR; in TCRdb, only in-frame clones are kept and a portion is missing. The data contain some 130,000 clones, over 65% of them singletons. This entry is derived from a study of cytomegalovirus exposure and HLA in healthy donors. V trimming: 6 bases; J trimming: 4 bases; junction bases outside the gene matches: 9. The CDR3 length is 16 residues. Germline assignment: CDR1 MNHNY and CDR2 SVGAGI (reference sequence). The chain employs TRBV6-6 and TRBJ1-5, with 10 bases matching TRBD1. Sequenced material: PBMCs. The TCR sequence derives from a man aged 50 to 59 in good health and CMV-seronegative. The CDR3 spells CASSRRLDRGNQPQHF. CDR3 sequence (DNA): TGTGCCAGCAGCCGACGCCTGGACAGGGGGAATCAGCCCCAGCATTTT.